This T cell receptor beta chain was obtained from a study of T cells in Graves' hyperthyroidism and ophthalmopathy. General observations from the study: Among clonotypes expanded in thyroid above 0.001, most were also found in blood.

Worth noting for this clonotype: Antigen specificity is unknown.

Graves' hyperthyroidism showing no ophthalmopathy progression within 18 months was considered stable. Those patients with uncontrolled infection, other autoimmune disease, pregnancy or lactation were excluded. Diagnostic assessment was based on clinical symptoms, serum thyroxine and TRAb, thyroid ultrasound and orbital computed tomography. The CDR3 totals 16 residues. With V trimmed by 0 bases and J by 1 base, 2 bases remained unmatched. From germline, CDR1 is DFQATT and CDR2 SNEGSKA (reference sequence). RNA transcripts served as the template for amplifying TCR beta CDR3 regions. A first-round RT-PCR of the TCR CDR3 used the HTBI primer set. TCRdb redid the calling of the multiplex PCR reads with MiXCR, one entry per CDR3 protein. Of hundreds of thousands of distinct CDR3 sequences detected, approximately 44% appear once; the ten largest clones hold just under 8.5%.

The genes are TRBV20-1 and TRBJ2-2; 10 bases match TRBD2. The TCR was taken from a woman aged 18-35 years with Graves' hyperthyroidism. The sequenced sample consisted of peripheral blood or thyroid tissue (not recorded which). The CDR3 reads CSAREGTSENTGELFF. The CDR3, as DNA: TGCAGTGCTAGAGAGGGGACTAGCGAGAACACCGGGGAGCTGTTTTTT.